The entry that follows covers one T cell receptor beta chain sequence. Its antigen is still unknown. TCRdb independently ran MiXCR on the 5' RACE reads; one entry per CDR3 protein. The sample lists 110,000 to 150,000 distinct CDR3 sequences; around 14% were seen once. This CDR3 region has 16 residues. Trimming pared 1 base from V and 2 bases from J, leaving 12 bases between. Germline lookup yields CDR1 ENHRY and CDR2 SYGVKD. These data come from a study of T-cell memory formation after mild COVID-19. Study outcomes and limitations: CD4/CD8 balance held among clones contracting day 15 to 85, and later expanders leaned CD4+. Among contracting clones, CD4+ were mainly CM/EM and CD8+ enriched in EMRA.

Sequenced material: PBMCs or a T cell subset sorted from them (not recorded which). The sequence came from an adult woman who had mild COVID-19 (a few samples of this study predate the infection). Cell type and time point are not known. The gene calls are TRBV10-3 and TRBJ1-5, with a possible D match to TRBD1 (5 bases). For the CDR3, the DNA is TGTGCCATCAGTGAGTTAGGGGCGCCGGGCAATCAGCCCCAGCATTTT. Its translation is CAISELGAPGNQPQHF.